This T cell receptor beta chain is drawn from a study of cytomegalovirus exposure and HLA in healthy donors. The CDR3 runs to 15 residues. In germline, CDR1 is SGHDT, CDR2 YYEEEE. Trimming cost V 4 bases and J 2 bases; bases outside gene matches: 7. A multiplex PCR was run with 60 Vbeta primers and 13 Jbeta primers. TCRdb keeps only in-frame clones here, not all; method: immunoSEQ multiplex PCR. The sample includes 150,000 to 250,000 clones, about four fifths of them seen just once. V and J are TRBV5-6 and TRBJ2-3; 7 bases are a match to TRBD2. The receptor's source is a girl aged 10 to 17 in good health and CMV-seropositive. Sequenced sample: PBMCs. In DNA, the CDR3 is TGTGCCAGCAGCCGTCTCCGGGGGGTCACAGATACGCAGTATTTT. It translates to CASSRLRGVTDTQYF.